Shown below are 28 T cell receptor beta chains from a single sample sequenced in a study of T cells after yellow fever vaccination. In TCRdb, the 5' RACE reads were re-called with MiXCR into one record per CDR3 protein. The table lists 150,000 to 200,000 distinct CDR3 sequences, 6.2% of them singletons, with 2.9% in the top ten. The sequenced sample was CD4+ T cells sorted from PBMCs, obtained on the day of the first yellow fever vaccination. These TCRs come from a man between 18 and 29 years old who received the YFV17D yellow fever vaccine.

As regards this clonotype: A much more abundant neighbour one base away suggests this may be a read error. This rearrangement joins TRBV14 to TRBJ2-2; perhaps TRBD2 as D (5 bases). This CDR3 is built from 16 residues. The ends were cut back, 0 bases at V and 4 bases at J, with 12 bases in the middle. Germline V gives CDR1 SGHDN, CDR2 FVKESK. The CDR3 DNA reads TGTGCCAGCAGCCAAGAGCGGGCCAGCCTCACCGGGGAGCTGTTTTTT. Translation: CASSQERASLTGELFF.

This clonotype has a handful of counts. The chain combines TRBV5-1 with TRBJ1-2, with D maybe TRBD1 (6 bases). The CDR3 runs to 13 residues. V was clipped by 4 bases and J by 8 bases, with 15 bases between them. Germline CDR1 SGHRS, CDR2 YFSETQ. The CDR3 loop is CASSQGSGVGYTF. CDR3 nucleotide sequence: TGCGCCAGCAGCCAGGGTTCAGGGGTCGGCTACACCTTC.

V gene TRBV28 combines with J gene TRBJ1-4; the D is unclear. Germline CDR1 and CDR2: MDHEN and SYDVKM. The V and J ends lost 9 bases and 0 bases respectively, with 8 bases between them. This CDR3 is 13 amino acids long. CDR3 coding DNA: TGTGCCAGTACAAGATCAACTAATGAAAAACTGTTTTTT. Translating it yields CASTRSTNEKLFF.

The V and J genes are TRBV28 and TRBJ1-6; 9 bases are shared with TRBD1. Trimming removed 8 bases from V and 8 bases from J; junction bases left unmatched: 13. Per germline, CDR1 MDHEN and CDR2 SYDVKM. The length of the CDR3 is 16 residues. In DNA form, the CDR3 reads TGTGCCAGCGCTCCGGGACAGGGAGTTTCGGATTCACCCCTCCACTTT. The encoded protein is CASAPGQGVSDSPLHF.

This clonotype was picked up a small number of times. The rearrangement joins TRBV24-1 to TRBJ2-5; 7 bases map to TRBD2. V trimming: 2 bases; J trimming: 1 base; junction bases outside the gene matches: 0. This CDR3 has 14 amino acids. Germline V gives CDR1 KGHDR, CDR2 SFDVKD. In nucleotides, the CDR3 is TGTGCCACCAGTGATTGGGGGGGCCAAGAGACCCAGTACTTC. Protein: CATSDWGGQETQYF.

V usage is TRBV20-1 and J usage is TRBJ2-7; TRBD2 matches 10 bases. There are 16 residues in the CDR3. Germline assignment: CDR1 DFQATT and CDR2 SNEGSKA (reference sequence). V gave up 1 base and J gave up 3 bases; unmatched junction bases: 9. The CDR3 nucleotides read TGCAGTGCTAGAGGCGGAAGCGGGGGGGCCTACTACGAGCAGTACTTC. Protein sequence: CSARGGSGGAYYEQYF.

There are a few counts of this clonotype. CDR3 protein: CASSRVWGAGETQYF. DNA for the CDR3: TGTGCCAGCAGCCGGGTTTGGGGGGCGGGAGAGACCCAGTACTTC. The chain combines TRBV7-2 with TRBJ2-5; either TRBD1 or TRBD2 may supply D (6 bases each). The germline V and J ends were trimmed by 5 bases and 4 bases, with 17 bases remaining between them. CDR1 is SGHTA and CDR2 is FQGNSA in the germline V gene. The CDR3 totals 15 residues.

This clonotype was seen at least ten times. The V gene is TRBV7-2, the J gene TRBJ1-1; 7 bases are a match to TRBD1. This CDR3 has 15 residues. The V gene end was trimmed by 5 bases and the J gene end by 5 bases; junction bases not matched to a gene: 11. The germline CDR1 and CDR2 sequences are SGHTA and FQGNSA. CDR3 region: CASSQRQGGGTEAFF. The CDR3 DNA is TGTGCCAGCAGCCAACGACAGGGCGGAGGTACTGAAGCTTTCTTT.

CDR3 in amino acids: CASRLTGRETQYF. The CDR3 nucleotides are TGTGCCAGCAGACTAACAGGACGTGAGACCCAGTACTTC. This chain connects TRBV28 to TRBJ2-5; D is perhaps TRBD1 (5 bases). V dropped 6 bases and J dropped 5 bases, with 13 bases sitting between them. This CDR3 has 13 amino acids. Per the germline V gene, CDR1 is MDHEN and CDR2 is SYDVKM.

This clonotype was recorded at least ten times. The V and J genes are TRBV24-1 and TRBJ2-1; 8 bases align to TRBD1. This CDR3 region has 12 residues. V dropped 9 bases and J dropped 5; count of bases not matched to a gene: 2. Germline loops: CDR1 KGHDR, CDR2 SFDVKD. CDR3 residues: CATGQGDNEQFF. In DNA, the CDR3 is TGTGCCACCGGACAGGGAGACAATGAGCAGTTCTTC.

At least ten counts were recorded for this clonotype. This rearrangement joins TRBV5-1 to TRBJ1-1, with 7 bases matching TRBD1. Germline-derived CDR1 and CDR2 are SGHRS and YFSETQ. The CDR3 contains 15 residues. V lost 3 bases to trimming and J lost 0 bases; unmatched junction nucleotides: 5. The CDR3 region is CASSYGTAMNTEAFF. CDR3 DNA sequence: TGCGCCAGCAGCTACGGGACAGCCATGAACACTGAAGCTTTCTTT.

At least ten counts were recorded for this clonotype. This chain connects TRBV28 to TRBJ2-3; D is unresolved. Germline CDR1 and CDR2: MDHEN and SYDVKM. This CDR3 is 13 amino acids long. Trimming stripped 2 bases from V and 1 base from J, with 4 bases between. CDR3 loop: CASSLIGTDTQYF. As DNA, the CDR3 is TGTGCCAGCAGTTTAATCGGCACAGATACGCAGTATTTT.

This clonotype came up many times. This sequence joins TRBV6-5 and TRBJ1-1; D call uncertain. This CDR3 has 13 residues. In germline, CDR1 is MNHEY, CDR2 SVGAGI. Trimming stripped 2 bases from V and 7 bases from J, with 11 bases between. The CDR3 bases are TGTGCCAGCAGTTACGACTGGTCTCGTGAAGCTTTCTTT. Translating it yields CASSYDWSREAFF.

This clonotype was observed a few times. The V and J genes are TRBV30 and TRBJ1-2, with TRBD1 matching over 9 bases. Germline loops: CDR1 GTSNPN, CDR2 SVGIG (reference sequence). The CDR3 extends over 11 amino acids. The J segment lost 5 bases and the V segment lost 6 bases, leaving 1 base of the junction unmatched. The chain's CDR3 is CACDRGYGYTF. CDR3 nucleotide sequence: TGTGCCTGTGACAGGGGGTATGGCTACACCTTC.

This clonotype was found a few times. This chain connects TRBV24-1 to TRBJ1-5; 8 nucleotides line up with TRBD1. V trimming: 9 bases; J trimming: 3 bases; junction bases outside the gene matches: 6. The germline gives CDR1 KGHDR, CDR2 SFDVKD. This CDR3 is built from 14 residues. The CDR3 region is CATQRTGPNQPQHF. Written as DNA, the CDR3 is TGTGCCACCCAGAGGACAGGGCCCAATCAGCCCCAGCATTTT.

The CDR3 coding sequence is TGTGCCAGCAGCCAAGATTGGGGGATAGCCGGGAATGAGCAGTTCTTC. Translated, it gives CASSQDWGIAGNEQFF. V is TRBV4-2 and J is TRBJ2-1, with D perhaps being TRBD1 or TRBD2 (5 bases each). This CDR3 has 16 amino acids. V was clipped by 0 bases and J by 7 bases, with 16 bases between them. Germline V gene data show CDR1 as LGHNA and CDR2 as YNFKEQ.

This clonotype showed up just a few times. The rearrangement links TRBV5-6 to TRBJ2-5, with 7 nucleotides matching TRBD1. With 5 bases clipped from V and 3 bases from J, the junction kept 7 bases outside the gene matches. CDR1 and CDR2 from the germline V gene are SGHDT and YYEEEE. CDR3 length: 14 amino acids. The CDR3 sequence: CASRKTGLEETQYF. The CDR3, as DNA: TGTGCCAGCAGAAAGACAGGGTTGGAAGAGACCCAGTACTTC.

This clonotype turned up a few times. The chain couples TRBV5-1 to TRBJ1-5; a possible D gene is TRBD1 (6 bases). Germline CDR1 is SGHRS and CDR2 is YFSETQ. This CDR3 has 15 amino acids. The V gene lost 2 bases and the J gene lost 2 bases, with 11 bases spanning the gap. This chain's CDR3 is CASSLNSGGNQPQHF. CDR3 sequence (DNA): TGCGCCAGCAGCTTAAATTCAGGGGGCAATCAGCCCCAGCATTTT.

This clonotype has ten or more counts. The V call is TRBV7-3, the J call TRBJ1-1; D gene unclear. CDR3 length: 13 amino acids. V was pared by 6 bases and J by 5 bases, with 13 bases between. Germline V CDR1 and CDR2: SGHTA, FQGTGA. CDR3 in DNA: TGTGCCAGCAGTCGAGGACGGGAAACTGAAGCTTTCTTT. It translates to CASSRGRETEAFF.

This rearrangement joins TRBV5-1 to TRBJ2-2; D is unresolved. Germline V gene lookup returns CDR1 SGHRS and CDR2 YFSETQ. CDR3 length: 17 amino acids. V was shortened by 0 bases and J by 0 bases, with 12 bases between the two germline ends. The CDR3 is CASSLVVAPANTGELFF. DNA for the CDR3: TGCGCCAGCAGCTTGGTTGTAGCTCCCGCGAACACCGGGGAGCTGTTTTTT.

This chain links TRBV7-9 with TRBJ2-6; D not certain. V was shortened by 5 bases and J by 2 bases, with 16 bases between the two germline ends. This CDR3 comprises 17 residues. Looked up from germline, CDR1 is SEHNR and CDR2 is FQNEAQ (reference sequence). The CDR3 region is CASSPRGLIPGANVLTF. In DNA form, the CDR3 reads TGTGCCAGCAGCCCTCGAGGTCTTATCCCTGGGGCCAACGTCCTGACTTTC.

This clonotype was detected ten times or more. Mismatch with germline at one junction end may stem from a read error. The chain employs TRBV7-7 and TRBJ2-5; either TRBD1 or TRBD2 may fit D (5 bases each). Germline V gene data show CDR1 as SSHAT and CDR2 as FNYEAQ (reference sequence). The CDR3 length is 14 residues. The CDR3, as DNA: TGTGCTAGCAGCAGGCCCGGGACGGATTACACCCAGTACTTC. Its protein is CASSRPGTDYTQYF.

This clonotype showed up just a few times. The CDR3 DNA sequence: TGTGCCAGCAGCTTAGCAGGGGCGGACGAGCAGTACGTC. Amino acid sequence: CASSLAGADEQYV. The rearrangement uses TRBV7-9 and TRBJ2-7; tentatively, D is TRBD1 (5 bases). This CDR3 is built from 13 residues. V dropped 0 bases and J dropped 5 bases, with 8 bases sitting between them. Germline values: CDR1 SEHNR, CDR2 FQNEAQ (reference sequence).

V is TRBV6-2 or TRBV6-3 and J is TRBJ1-5; weak D call: TRBD1 (5 bases). This CDR3 is 12 amino acids long. Looked up from germline, CDR1 is MNHEY and CDR2 is SVGEGT. V lost 6 bases to trimming and J lost 7 bases, with 10 bases between them. CDR3 in DNA: TGTGCCAGCAGGACAGTGGAACAGCCCCAGCATTTT. Translating gives CASRTVEQPQHF.

This clonotype occurred many times. The chain is built from TRBV5-1 and TRBJ2-5, with 11 nucleotides matching TRBD2. The CDR3 spans 16 residues. V shed 0 bases, J shed 4 bases, and the junction held 5 bases outside the gene matches. Per the germline V gene, CDR1 is SGHRS and CDR2 is YFSETQ. The CDR3 is CASSLARLAGGETQYF. The CDR3 DNA follows: TGCGCCAGCAGCTTGGCCCGTCTAGCGGGGGGAGAGACCCAGTACTTC.

This clonotype was counted a few times. V and J are TRBV29-1 and TRBJ2-5, with a tentative D call TRBD2 (6 bases). The CDR3 loop spans 12 amino acids. V was cut by 3 bases and J by 5 bases, with 10 bases left in between. Germline V gene sequence: CDR1 SQVTM, CDR2 ANQGSEA. CDR3 residues: CSVERGGETQYF. DNA of the CDR3: TGCAGCGTTGAGCGGGGCGGCGAGACCCAGTACTTC.

This clonotype showed up many times. The chain recombines TRBV5-1 with TRBJ2-7; 7 nucleotides line up with TRBD1. Germline V gene lookup returns CDR1 SGHRS and CDR2 YFSETQ. V trimming: 1 base; J trimming: 3 bases; junction bases outside the gene matches: 10. The CDR3 spans 16 residues. CDR3 DNA: TGCGCCAGCAGCTTGAGGGACCCCCGGGACAGCTACGAGCAGTACTTC. It translates to CASSLRDPRDSYEQYF.

This clonotype was counted only a few times. This chain links TRBV6-5 with TRBJ2-1, with 12 bases that match TRBD2. CDR3 size: 18 residues. CDR1 is MNHEY and CDR2 is SVGAGI in the germline V gene. Trimming removed 5 bases from V and 4 bases from J; junction bases left unmatched: 12. CDR3 amino acids: CASSTPSGGALRYNEQFF. As DNA, the CDR3 is TGTGCCAGCAGTACGCCTAGCGGGGGGGCCCTTCGGTACAATGAGCAGTTCTTC.